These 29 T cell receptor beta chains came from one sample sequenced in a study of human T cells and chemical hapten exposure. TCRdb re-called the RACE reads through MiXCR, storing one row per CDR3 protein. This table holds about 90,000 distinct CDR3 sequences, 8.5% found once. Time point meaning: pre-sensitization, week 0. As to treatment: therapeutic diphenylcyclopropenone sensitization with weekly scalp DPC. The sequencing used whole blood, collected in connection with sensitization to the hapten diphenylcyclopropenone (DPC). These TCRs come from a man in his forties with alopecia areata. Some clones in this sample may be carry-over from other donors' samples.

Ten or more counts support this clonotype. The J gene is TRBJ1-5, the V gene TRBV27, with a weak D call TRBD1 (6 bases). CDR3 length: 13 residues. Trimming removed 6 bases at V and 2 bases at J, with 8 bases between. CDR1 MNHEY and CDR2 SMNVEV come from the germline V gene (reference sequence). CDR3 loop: CASRGHGNQPQHF. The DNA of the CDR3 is TGTGCCAGCAGGGGACATGGCAATCAGCCCCAGCATTTT.

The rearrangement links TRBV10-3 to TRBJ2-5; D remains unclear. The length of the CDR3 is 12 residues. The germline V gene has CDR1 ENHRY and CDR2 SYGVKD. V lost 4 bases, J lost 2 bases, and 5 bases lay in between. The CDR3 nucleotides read TGTGCCATCAGTGGGATGCAAGAGACCCAGTACTTC. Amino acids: CAISGMQETQYF.

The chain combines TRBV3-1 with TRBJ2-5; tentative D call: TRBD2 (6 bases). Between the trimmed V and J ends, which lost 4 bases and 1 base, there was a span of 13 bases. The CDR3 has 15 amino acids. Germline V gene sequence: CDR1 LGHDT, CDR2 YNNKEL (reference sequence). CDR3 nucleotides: TGTGCCAGCAGCCGGGAGGCCACCCGCCAAGAGACCCAGTACTTC. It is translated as CASSREATRQETQYF.

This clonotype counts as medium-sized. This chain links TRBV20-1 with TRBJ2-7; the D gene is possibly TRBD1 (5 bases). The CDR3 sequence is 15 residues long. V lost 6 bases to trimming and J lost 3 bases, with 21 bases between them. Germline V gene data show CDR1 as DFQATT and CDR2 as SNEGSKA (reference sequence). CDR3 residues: CSADDLQGIGYEQYF. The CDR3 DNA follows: TGCAGTGCCGACGACCTCCAGGGAATCGGCTACGAGCAGTACTTC.

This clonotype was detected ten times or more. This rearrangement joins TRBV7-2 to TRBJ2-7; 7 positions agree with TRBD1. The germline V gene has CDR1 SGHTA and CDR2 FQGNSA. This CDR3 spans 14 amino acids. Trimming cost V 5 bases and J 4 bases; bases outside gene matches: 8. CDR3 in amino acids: CASSPIKQGYEQYF. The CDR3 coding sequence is TGTGCCAGCAGCCCGATCAAACAGGGGTACGAGCAGTACTTC.

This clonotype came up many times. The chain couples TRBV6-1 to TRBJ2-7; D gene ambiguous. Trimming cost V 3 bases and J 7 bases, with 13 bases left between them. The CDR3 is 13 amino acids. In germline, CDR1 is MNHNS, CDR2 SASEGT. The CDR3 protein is CASSDRAPWEQYF. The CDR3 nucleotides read TGTGCCAGCAGTGATCGGGCCCCCTGGGAGCAGTACTTC.

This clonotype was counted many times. CDR3: CASSLHILAGPTGELFF. CDR3 DNA: TGTGCCAGCAGCCTTCATATACTAGCGGGCCCCACCGGGGAGCTGTTTTTT. The gene calls are TRBV6-5 and TRBJ2-2; 9 nucleotides agree with TRBD2. Trimming took 6 bases from V and 4 from J; bases not matched to a gene: 12. The CDR3 sequence is 17 residues long. CDR1 is MNHEY, CDR2 SVGAGI, per germline.

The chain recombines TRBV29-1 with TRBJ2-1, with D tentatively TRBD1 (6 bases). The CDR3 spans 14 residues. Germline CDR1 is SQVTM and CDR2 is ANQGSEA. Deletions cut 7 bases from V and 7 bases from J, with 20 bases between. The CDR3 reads CSGAGTLRGNEQFF. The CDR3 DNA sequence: TGCAGCGGAGCCGGGACCCTAAGGGGGAATGAGCAGTTCTTC.

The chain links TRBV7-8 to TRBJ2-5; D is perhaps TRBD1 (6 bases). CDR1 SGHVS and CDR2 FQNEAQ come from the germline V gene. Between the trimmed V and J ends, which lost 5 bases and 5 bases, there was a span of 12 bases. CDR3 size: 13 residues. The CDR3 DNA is TGTGCCAGCAGCCCAGGAAGGGGGGAGACCCAGTACTTC. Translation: CASSPGRGETQYF.

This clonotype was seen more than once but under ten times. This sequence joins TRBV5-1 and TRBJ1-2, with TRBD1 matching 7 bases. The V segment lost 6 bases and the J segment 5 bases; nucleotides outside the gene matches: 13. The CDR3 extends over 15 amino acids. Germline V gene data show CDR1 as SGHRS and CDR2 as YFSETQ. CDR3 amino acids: CASNDGGTAAYGYTF. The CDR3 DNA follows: TGCGCCAGCAACGACGGGGGGACAGCGGCTTATGGCTACACCTTC.

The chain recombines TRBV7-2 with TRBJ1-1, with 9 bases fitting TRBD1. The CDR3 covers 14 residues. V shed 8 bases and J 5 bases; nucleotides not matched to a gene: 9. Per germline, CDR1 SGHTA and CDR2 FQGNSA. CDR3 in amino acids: CASPLTGGGTEAFF. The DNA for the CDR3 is TGTGCCAGCCCTCTAACAGGGGGCGGGACTGAAGCTTTCTTT.

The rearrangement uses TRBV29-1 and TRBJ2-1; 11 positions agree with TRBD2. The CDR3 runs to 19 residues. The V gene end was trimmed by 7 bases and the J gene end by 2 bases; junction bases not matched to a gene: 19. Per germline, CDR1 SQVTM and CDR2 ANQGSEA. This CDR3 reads CSAKQGFGIAGGAYNEQFF. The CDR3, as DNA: TGCAGCGCCAAACAGGGATTCGGAATAGCGGGAGGGGCCTACAATGAGCAGTTCTTC.

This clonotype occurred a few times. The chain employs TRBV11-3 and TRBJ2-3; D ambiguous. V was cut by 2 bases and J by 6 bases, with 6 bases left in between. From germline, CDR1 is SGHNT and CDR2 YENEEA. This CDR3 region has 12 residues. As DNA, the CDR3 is TGTGCCAGCAGCTTAAATGGGGATACGCAGTATTTT. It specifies CASSLNGDTQYF.

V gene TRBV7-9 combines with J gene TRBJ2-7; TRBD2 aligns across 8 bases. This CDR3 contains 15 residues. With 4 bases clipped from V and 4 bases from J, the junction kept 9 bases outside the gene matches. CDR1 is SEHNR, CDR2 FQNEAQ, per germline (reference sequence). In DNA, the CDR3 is TGTGCCAGCAGCTCCCGGACTAGCCGAGGGTACGAGCAGTACTTC. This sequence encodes CASSSRTSRGYEQYF.

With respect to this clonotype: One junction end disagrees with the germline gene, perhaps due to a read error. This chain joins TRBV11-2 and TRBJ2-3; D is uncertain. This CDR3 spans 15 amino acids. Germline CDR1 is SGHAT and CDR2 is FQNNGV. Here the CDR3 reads CASTLLVTRGDTKYF. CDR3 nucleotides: TGTGCCAGCACGCTGCTTGTTACTCGAGGAGATACGAAGTATTTT.

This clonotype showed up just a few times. The CDR3 DNA sequence: TGTGCCAGCAGTTTAGACGCTCTAACTTCACCCCTCCACTTT. Translation: CASSLDALTSPLHF. The chain is built from TRBV28 and TRBJ1-6; no reliable D call. Looked up from germline, CDR1 is MDHEN and CDR2 is SYDVKM. CDR3 size: 14 residues. V was pared by 2 bases and J by 9 bases, with 11 bases between.

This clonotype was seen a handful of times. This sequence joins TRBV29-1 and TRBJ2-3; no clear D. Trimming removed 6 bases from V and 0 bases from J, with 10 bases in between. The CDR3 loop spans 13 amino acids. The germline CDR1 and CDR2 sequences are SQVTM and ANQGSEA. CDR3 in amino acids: CSVTLTSTDTQYF. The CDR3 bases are TGCAGCGTCACTCTGACTAGCACAGATACGCAGTATTTT.

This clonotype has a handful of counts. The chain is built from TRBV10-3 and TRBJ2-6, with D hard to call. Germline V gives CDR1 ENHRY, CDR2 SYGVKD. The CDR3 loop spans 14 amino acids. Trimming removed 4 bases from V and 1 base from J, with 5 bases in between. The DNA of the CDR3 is TGTGCCATCAGTGGGGATTCTGGGGCCAACGTCCTGACTTTC. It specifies CAISGDSGANVLTF.

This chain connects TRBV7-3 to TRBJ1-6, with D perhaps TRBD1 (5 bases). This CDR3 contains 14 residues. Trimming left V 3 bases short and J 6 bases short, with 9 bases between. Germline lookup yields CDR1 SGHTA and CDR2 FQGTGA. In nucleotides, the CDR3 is TGTGCCAGCAGCTTGTCCGGGGGTAATTCACCCCTCCACTTT. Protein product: CASSLSGGNSPLHF.

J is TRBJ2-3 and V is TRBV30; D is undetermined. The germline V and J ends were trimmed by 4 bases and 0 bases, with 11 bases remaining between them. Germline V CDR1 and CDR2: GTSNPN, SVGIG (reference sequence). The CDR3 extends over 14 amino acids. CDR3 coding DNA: TGTGCCTGGACCCTGATGGGGAGCACAGATACGCAGTATTTT. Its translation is CAWTLMGSTDTQYF.

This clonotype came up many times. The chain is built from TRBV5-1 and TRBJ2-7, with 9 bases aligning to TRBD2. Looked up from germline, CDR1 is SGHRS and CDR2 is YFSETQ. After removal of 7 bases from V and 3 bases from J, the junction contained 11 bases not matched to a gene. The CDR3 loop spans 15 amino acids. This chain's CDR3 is CASGLGSGSIYEQYF. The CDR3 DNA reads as TGCGCCAGCGGACTTGGTAGCGGGAGTATCTACGAGCAGTACTTC.

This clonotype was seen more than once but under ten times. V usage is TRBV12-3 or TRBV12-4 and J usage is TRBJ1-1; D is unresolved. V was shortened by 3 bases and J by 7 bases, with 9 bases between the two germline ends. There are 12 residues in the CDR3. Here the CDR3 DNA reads TGTGCCAGCAGTTTGAAAGCATTTGAAGCTTTCTTT. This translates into CASSLKAFEAFF.

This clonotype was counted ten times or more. CDR3 amino acids: CASSQQESTEAFF. The CDR3 DNA reads TGCGCCAGCAGCCAGCAGGAGTCCACTGAAGCTTTCTTT. The rearrangement joins TRBV5-1 to TRBJ1-1; no clear D. The germline V gene has CDR1 SGHRS and CDR2 YFSETQ. V lost 4 bases and J lost 4, with 11 bases in between. CDR3 length: 13 residues.

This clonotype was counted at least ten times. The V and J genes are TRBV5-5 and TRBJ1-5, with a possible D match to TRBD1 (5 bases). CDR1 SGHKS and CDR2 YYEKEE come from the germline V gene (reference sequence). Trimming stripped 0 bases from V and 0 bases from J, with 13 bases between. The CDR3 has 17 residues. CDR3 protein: CASSLAVGLPSNQPQHF. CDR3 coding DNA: TGTGCCAGCAGCTTGGCAGTGGGACTCCCTAGCAATCAGCCCCAGCATTTT.

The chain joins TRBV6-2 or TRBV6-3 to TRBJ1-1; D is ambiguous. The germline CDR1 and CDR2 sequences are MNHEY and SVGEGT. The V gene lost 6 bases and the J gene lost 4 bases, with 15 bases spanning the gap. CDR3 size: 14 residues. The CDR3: CASRRRERVTEAFF. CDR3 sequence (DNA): TGTGCCAGCAGACGAAGAGAGAGGGTCACTGAAGCTTTCTTT.

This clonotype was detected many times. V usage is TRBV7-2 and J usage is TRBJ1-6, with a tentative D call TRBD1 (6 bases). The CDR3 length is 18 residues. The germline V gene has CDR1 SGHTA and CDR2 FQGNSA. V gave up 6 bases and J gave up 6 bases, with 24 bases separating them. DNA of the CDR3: TGTGCCAGCAGTTATAAGGAACCCCGGGGGGCTCGTAATTCACCCCTCCACTTT. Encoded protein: CASSYKEPRGARNSPLHF.

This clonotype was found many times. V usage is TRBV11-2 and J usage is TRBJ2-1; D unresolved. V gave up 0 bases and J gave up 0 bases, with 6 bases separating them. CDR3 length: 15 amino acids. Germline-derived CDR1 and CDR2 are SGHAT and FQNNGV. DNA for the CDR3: TGTGCCAGCAGCTTAGAGGGCACCTCCTACAATGAGCAGTTCTTC. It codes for CASSLEGTSYNEQFF.

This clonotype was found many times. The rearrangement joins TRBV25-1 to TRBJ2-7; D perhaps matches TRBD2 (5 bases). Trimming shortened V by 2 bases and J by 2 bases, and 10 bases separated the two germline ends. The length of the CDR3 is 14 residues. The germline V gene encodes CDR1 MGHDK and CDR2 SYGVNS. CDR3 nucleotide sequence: TGTGCCAGCAGTGAAACCGGGGTCCCCTACGAGCAGTACGTC. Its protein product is CASSETGVPYEQYV.

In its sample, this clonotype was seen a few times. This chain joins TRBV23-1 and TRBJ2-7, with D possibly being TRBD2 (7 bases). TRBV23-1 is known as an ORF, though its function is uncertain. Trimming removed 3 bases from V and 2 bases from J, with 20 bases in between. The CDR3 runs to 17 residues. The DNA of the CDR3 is TGCGCCAGCAGTCATAGGGGGGAGGGCTCGCCTCCCTACGAGCAGTACTTC. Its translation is CASSHRGEGSPPYEQYF.